This TCR beta chain was recorded in a study of OX40 agonist ivuxolimab in advanced cancers. Whole-study findings and limits: Expanded clones belonging to CD8+ T cells outnumbered, on average, those of CD4+.

The protocol was immunoSEQ multiplex PCR, while the TCRdb copy is restricted to in-frame clones and leaves out a portion. The table records about 90,000 clones, around 90% of them present only once. Germline V lookup: CDR1 SGHVS, CDR2 FNYEAQ. The ends lost 1 base at V and 5 bases at J; junction bases unmatched: 7. CDR3 length: 15 residues. This clone was observed a single time. Its antigen is unidentified. This receptor was identified in an adult with an advanced solid tumor such as melanoma, head and neck, liver or kidney cancer. The input for sequencing was CD4+ or CD8+ T cells sorted from blood, taken in a trial of the OX40 agonist ivuxolimab. This chain uses TRBV7-6 with TRBJ2-7; 8 bases line up with TRBD1. CDR3 sequence (DNA): TGTGCCAGCAGCTTAGTTTCGGACAGGGAGAACGAGCAGTACTTC. Translated: CASSLVSDRENEQYF.